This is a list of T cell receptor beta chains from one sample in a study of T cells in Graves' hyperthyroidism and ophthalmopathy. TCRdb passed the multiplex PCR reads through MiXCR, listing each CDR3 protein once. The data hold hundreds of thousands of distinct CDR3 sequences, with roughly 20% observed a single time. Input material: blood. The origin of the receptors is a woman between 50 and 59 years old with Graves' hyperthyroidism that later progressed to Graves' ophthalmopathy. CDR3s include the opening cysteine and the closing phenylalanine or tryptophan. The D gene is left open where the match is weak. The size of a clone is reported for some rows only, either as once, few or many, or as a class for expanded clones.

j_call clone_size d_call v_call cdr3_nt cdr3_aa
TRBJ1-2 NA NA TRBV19 TGTGCCAGTAGTCAGGTGGGGGCGCAGGTCTATGGCTACACCTTC CASSQVGAQVYGYTF
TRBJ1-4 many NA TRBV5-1 TGCGCCAGCAGCTTGTTCGGGGACCGAACGAATGAAAAACTGTTTTTT CASSLFGDRTNEKLFF
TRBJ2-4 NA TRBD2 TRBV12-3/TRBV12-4 TGTGCCAGCACCTCCGAAGCGGGGGGTAAAAACATTCAGTACTTC CASTSEAGGKNIQYF
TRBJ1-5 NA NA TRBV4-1 TGCGCCAGCAGCCAAGTAGCTGGGCGCGACAATCAGCCCCAGCATTTT CASSQVAGRDNQPQHF
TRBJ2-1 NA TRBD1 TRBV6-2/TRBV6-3 TGTGCCAGCAGGGGACAGTACAATGAGCAGTTCTTC CASRGQYNEQFF
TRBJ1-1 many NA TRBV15 TGTGCCACCAGCAGAGAGTTGGACACTGAAGCTTTCTTT CATSRELDTEAFF
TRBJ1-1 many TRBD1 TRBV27 TGTGCCAGCAGACCTTACCCGGGACAGGGGGCCATGAACACTGAAGCTTTCTTT CASRPYPGQGAMNTEAFF
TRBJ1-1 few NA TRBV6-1 TGTGCCAGCACCGAGGGGGGGGTGGGGAACACTGAAGCTTTCTTT CASTEGGVGNTEAFF
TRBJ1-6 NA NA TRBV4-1 TGCGCCAGCAGCCAAGACCGTGCTGCTAATTCACCCCTCCACTTT CASSQDRAANSPLHF
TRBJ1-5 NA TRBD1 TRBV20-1 TGCAGTGCTAGAGGGGACAGGGGGTACAATCAGCCCCAGCATTTT CSARGDRGYNQPQHF
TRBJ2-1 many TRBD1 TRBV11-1 TGTGCCAGCGGCATGCCGACCGGGACAGGGTTCTACAATGAGCAGTTCTTC CASGMPTGTGFYNEQFF
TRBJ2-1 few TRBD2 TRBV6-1 TGTGCCAGCACTCTAGCGGGGGGCCCCAGCTCCTACAATGAGCAGTTCTTC CASTLAGGPSSYNEQFF
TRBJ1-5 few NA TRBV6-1 TGTGCCAGCAGTGCCTGGGGGAGCCTAGATCAGCCCCAGCATTTT CASSAWGSLDQPQHF
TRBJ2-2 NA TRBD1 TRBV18 TGTGCCAGCTCACCTACGGGCCAGGGGGACACCGGGGAGCTGTTTTTT CASSPTGQGDTGELFF
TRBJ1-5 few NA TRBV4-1 TGCGCCAGCAGCCAAGGAAGTAGCAATCAGCCCCAGCATTTT CASSQGSSNQPQHF
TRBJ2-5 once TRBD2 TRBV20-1 TGCAGTGCTAGGGGTCTAGCGGGGATTTTTGAACTTGAGGGGACCCAGTACTTC CSARGLAGIFELEGTQYF
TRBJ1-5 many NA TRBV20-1 TGCAGTGCTAGGCCGGGGCTGAGGAGCAATCAGCCCCAGCATTTT CSARPGLRSNQPQHF
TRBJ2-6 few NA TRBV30 TGTGCCTGGAGTCGAGGGATCTCTGGGGCCAACGTCCTGACTTTC CAWSRGISGANVLTF
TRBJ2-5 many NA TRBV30 TGTGCCTTCCATGACGGGGAGACCCAGTACTTC CAFHDGETQYF
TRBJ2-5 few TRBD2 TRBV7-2 TGTGCCAGCAGCATAGGACTAGCTGTGTACCAAGAGACCCAGTACTTC CASSIGLAVYQETQYF
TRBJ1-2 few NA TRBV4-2 TGTGCCAGCAGCCAAGAGCCCGGGGGCGGCTATGGCTACACCTTC CASSQEPGGGYGYTF
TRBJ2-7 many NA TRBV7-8 TGTGCCAGCAGCCTTTGGGGGCTAGTGGGTTACGAGCAGTACTTC CASSLWGLVGYEQYF
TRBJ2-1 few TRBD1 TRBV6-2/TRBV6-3 TGTGCCAGCACCAAAAGGGACAGGGACCCCTACAATGAGCAGTTCTTC CASTKRDRDPYNEQFF
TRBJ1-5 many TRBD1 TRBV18 TGTGCCAGCTCACCACCAGGACAGGGGAGGGATCAGCCCCAGCATTTT CASSPPGQGRDQPQHF
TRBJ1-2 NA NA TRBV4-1 TGCGCCAGCAGCCAAGATCCTTTGGGGGGAGTCTATGGCTACACCTTC CASSQDPLGGVYGYTF
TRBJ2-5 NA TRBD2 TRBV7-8 TGTGCCAGCAGCTTTCCGAAGACTCGGCTAGCGGGGGGGGAGACCCAGTACTTC CASSFPKTRLAGGETQYF
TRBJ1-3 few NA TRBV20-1 TGCAGTGCTACAGACTGGAACTCTGGAAACACCATATATTTT CSATDWNSGNTIYF
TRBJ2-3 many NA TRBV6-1 TGTGCCAGCAGTGAATTTCAAGCGGTTCCTACAGATACGCAGTATTTT CASSEFQAVPTDTQYF
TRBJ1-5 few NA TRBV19 TGTGCCAGTAGGGGGGGGGCGGCGGGCAATCAGCCCCAGCATTTT CASRGGAAGNQPQHF
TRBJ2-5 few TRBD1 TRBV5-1 TGCGCCAGCAGCCAAGCACCGGACAGGGTCCAAGAGACCCAGTACTTC CASSQAPDRVQETQYF
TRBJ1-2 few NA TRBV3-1 TGTGCCAGCAGCCAAGATTTGTATCTGGATGGCTACACCTTC CASSQDLYLDGYTF
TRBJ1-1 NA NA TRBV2 TGTGCCAGCAGTGAGGGCGCGATCATTGAAGCTTTCTTT CASSEGAIIEAFF
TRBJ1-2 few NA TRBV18 TGTGCCAGCTCATCGGGACCCGAGGGATACGGCTACACCTTC CASSSGPEGYGYTF
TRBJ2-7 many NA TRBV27 TGTGCCAGCAGTGGGGAGAGATCCTACGAGCAGTACTTC CASSGERSYEQYF
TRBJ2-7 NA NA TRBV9 TGTGCCAGCAGCGTAGCTACGGGGGCAGACTACGAGCAGTACTTC CASSVATGADYEQYF
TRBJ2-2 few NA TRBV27 TGTGCCAGCACAACTCGGGTACCTCGGGGGACCGGGGAGCTGTTTTTT CASTTRVPRGTGELFF
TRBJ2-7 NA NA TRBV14 TGTGCCAGCAGCCAGCAGGGGGGCCTAATCTCCTACGAGCAGTACTTC CASSQQGGLISYEQYF
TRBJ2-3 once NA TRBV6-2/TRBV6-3 TGTGCCAGCAGGGGTGTGGGGGCGGCAGATACGCAGTATTTT CASRGVGAADTQYF
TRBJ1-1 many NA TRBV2 TGTGCCAGCAGAGAAAGGGCGGCGAACACTGAAGCTTTCTTT CASRERAANTEAFF
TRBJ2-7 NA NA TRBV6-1 TGTGCCAGCAGGCCCCATAGCTCCTACGAGCAGTACTTC CASRPHSSYEQYF
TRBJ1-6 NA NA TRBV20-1 TGCAGTGCTAGAGCCCGACAGAATAATTCACCCCTCCACTTT CSARARQNNSPLHF
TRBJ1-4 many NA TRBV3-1 TGTGCCAGCAGCCAAGATCTAAATGACAAAAAACTGTTTTTT CASSQDLNDKKLFF
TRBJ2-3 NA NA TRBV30 TGTGCCTGGAGTGCGGGGGTGCCACATCACGCAGATACGCAGTATTTT CAWSAGVPHHADTQYF
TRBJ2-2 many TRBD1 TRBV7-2 TGTGCCAGCAGCTCCACAGGGGGGAACACCGGGGAGCTGTTTTTT CASSSTGGNTGELFF
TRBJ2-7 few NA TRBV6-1 TGTGCCAGCAGTGATTACCACTCCTACGAGCAGTACTTC CASSDYHSYEQYF
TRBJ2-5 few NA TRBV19 TGTGCCAGTAGTATGGGGAAAGAGACCCAGTACTTC CASSMGKETQYF
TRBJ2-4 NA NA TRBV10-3 TGTGCCATCAGTGAGGGTCCGGACGTGGGGGCCAAAAACATTCAGTACTTC CAISEGPDVGAKNIQYF